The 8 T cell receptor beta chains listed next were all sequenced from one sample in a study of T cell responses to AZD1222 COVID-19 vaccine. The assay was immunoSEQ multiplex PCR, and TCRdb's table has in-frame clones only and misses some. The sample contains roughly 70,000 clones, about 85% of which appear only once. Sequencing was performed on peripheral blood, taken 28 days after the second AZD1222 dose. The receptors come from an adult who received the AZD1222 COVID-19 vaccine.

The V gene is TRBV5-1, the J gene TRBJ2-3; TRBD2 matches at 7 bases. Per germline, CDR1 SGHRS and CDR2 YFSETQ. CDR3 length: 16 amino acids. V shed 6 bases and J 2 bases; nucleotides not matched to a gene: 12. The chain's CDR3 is CASIEGSGTFTDTQYF. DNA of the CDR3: TGCGCCAGCATCGAGGGGAGCGGGACTTTCACAGATACGCAGTATTTT.

The CDR3 region is CASSEWGGYGYTF. The CDR3 region has the DNA TGCGCCAGCAGTGAGTGGGGGGGCTATGGCTACACCTTC. The chain employs TRBV10-2 and TRBJ1-2; perhaps TRBD1 as D (5 bases). The ends were cut back, 1 base at V and 4 bases at J, with 7 bases in the middle. Germline V gene sequence: CDR1 WSHSY, CDR2 SAAADI. The CDR3 totals 13 residues.

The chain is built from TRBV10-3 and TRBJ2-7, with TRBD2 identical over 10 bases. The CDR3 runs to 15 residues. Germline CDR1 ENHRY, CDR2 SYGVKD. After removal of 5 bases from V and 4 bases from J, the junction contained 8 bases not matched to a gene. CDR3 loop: CAISWGTSDGYEQYF. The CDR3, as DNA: TGTGCCATCAGTTGGGGGACTAGCGATGGGTACGAGCAGTACTTC.

CDR3 nucleotides: TGTGCCAGCAGCCCGCGGGGAAGAGACACTGAAGCTTTCTTT. Translating gives CASSPRGRDTEAFF. The V and J genes are TRBV7-8 and TRBJ1-1; D not resolved. V lost 5 bases and J 3 bases, leaving 13 bases between the germline ends. Germline values: CDR1 SGHVS, CDR2 FQNEAQ. The CDR3 consists of 14 residues. Together with reference TRBV7-8 and TRBJ1-1, the CDR3 gives the full variable domain: GAGVSQSPRYKVAKRGQDVALRCDPISGHVSLFWYQQALGQGPEFLTYFQNEAQLDKSGLPSDRFFAERPEGSVSTLKIQRTQQEDSAVYLCASSPRGRDTEAFFGQGTRLTVV.

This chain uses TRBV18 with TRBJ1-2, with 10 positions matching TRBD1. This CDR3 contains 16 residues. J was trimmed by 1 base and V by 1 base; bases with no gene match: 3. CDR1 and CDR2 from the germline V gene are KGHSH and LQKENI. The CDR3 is CASSPLGQGLNYGYTF. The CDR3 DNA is TGTGCCAGCTCACCACTGGGACAGGGGCTTAACTATGGCTACACCTTC.

In nucleotides, the CDR3 is TGTGCCAGCAAGTGGACAGGGGAAAATTCACCCCTCCACTTT. It yields the protein CASKWTGENSPLHF. V usage is TRBV6-6 and J usage is TRBJ1-6; 9 bases match TRBD1. Germline CDR1 reads MNHNY; CDR2 reads SVGAGI (reference sequence). The V gene end was trimmed by 7 bases and the J gene end by 7 bases; junction bases not matched to a gene: 5. The CDR3 contains 14 residues.

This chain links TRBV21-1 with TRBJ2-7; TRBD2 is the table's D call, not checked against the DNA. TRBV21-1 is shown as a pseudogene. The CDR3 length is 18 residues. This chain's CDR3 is CASSKGPRRVWTYYEQYF. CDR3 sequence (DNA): TGTGCCAGCAGCAAAGGACCCCGGAGGGTTTGGACCTACTACGAGCAGTACTTC.

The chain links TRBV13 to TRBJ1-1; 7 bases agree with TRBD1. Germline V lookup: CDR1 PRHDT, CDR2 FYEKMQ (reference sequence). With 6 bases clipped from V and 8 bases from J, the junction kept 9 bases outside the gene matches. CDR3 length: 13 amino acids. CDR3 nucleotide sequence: TGTGCCAGCAGTTCAGGGGGACCGGGAGAAGCTTTCTTT. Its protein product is CASSSGGPGEAFF.